This T cell receptor beta chain was documented in a study of response to subunit inactivated influenza vaccine (dated by TCRdb to 2017 to 2018). Study-level background: Deep quantitative profiling of the T cell receptor repertoire was used in the study to follow responses to a trivalent subunit inactivated influenza vaccine.

On this clonotype: This clone's antigen is unknown. Compared with germline, one end of the junction differs, possibly owing to a read error.

The library was produced with RT-PCR. The sequencer was an Illumina HiSeq 2500. TCRdb's own reprocessing of the public reads used fastp at Q25 and MiXCR and kept productive beta chains. Merged by CDR3 protein, the rows form single entries marked with the most common genes and DNA. The sample yields hundreds of thousands of distinct CDR3 sequences; 7.5% to 8.5% were counted once. 10% to 15% of the sample is held by the ten biggest clonotypes. The investigation overall reported the following: It was suggested by the authors that each seasonal influenza vaccination may recruit only a limited number of new T cells.

The source is a man between 50 and 69 years old who received an inactivated influenza vaccine. Donor details come from another sample of the same person, matched by shared clones. The sample in question was PBMCs from blood, obtained around 25 months after vaccination.

The CDR3 protein: CASSPNEGLESTDTQYF. In nucleotide form, the sequence is TGTGCTAGCAGCCCCAATGAGGGCTTGGAGTCCACAGATACGCAGTATTTT. This receptor chain uses TRBV7-7 and TRBJ2-3; the D segment could be TRBD2, given 5 matching bases. As encoded in the germline V gene (reference sequence), CDR1 is SSHAT while CDR2 is FNYEAQ. Including the terminal cysteine and phenylalanine, the CDR3 comprises 17 residues. The DNA shown is the 51-base CDR3, in frame from base 1. The CDR3 plus the reference TRBV7-7 and TRBJ2-3 genes for the other parts give the full variable domain: GAGVSQSPRYKVTKRGQDVTLRCDPISSHATLYWYQQALGQGPEFLTYFNYEAQPDKSGLPSDRFSAERPEGSISTLTIQRTEQRDSAMYRCASSPNEGLESTDTQYFGPGTRLTVL.